This TCR beta chain was captured in a study of blood T cell repertoires in COVID-19. The repertoire was sequenced with immunoSEQ multiplex PCR; TCRdb's copy has only in-frame clones and lacks some. The profile covers over 200,000 clones, with 80% to 85% appearing a single time and 15% to 20% taken by the ten largest. Germline CDR1 MGHDK, CDR2 SYGVNS. CDR3 size: 14 residues. V lost 6 bases and J 8 bases, leaving 14 bases between the germline ends. The chain recombines TRBV25-1 with TRBJ1-6, with D perhaps matching TRBD1 (6 bases). This sequence was found in a woman aged 80 or older with active or convalescent COVID-19. Sequencing was performed on peripheral blood. The CDR3 loop is CASRGQGQDSPLHF. DNA for the CDR3: TGTGCCAGCAGAGGTCAGGGGCAGGATTCACCCCTCCACTTT.